A selection of T cell receptor beta chains follows, all from one sample in a study of blood T cells in healthy people across ages. TCRdb ran MiXCR on the 5' RACE reads and lists one entry per CDR3 protein. The sample records around 650,000 distinct CDR3 sequences, roughly 30% being singletons. Sequenced input: blood. Receptor source: a woman older than 75 in good health. The CDR3 runs from the conserved cysteine through the conserved F or W. Fields, in order: J gene, CDR3 length, V gene, CDR3 protein.

J: TRBJ1-5; length: 16; V: TRBV12-3/TRBV12-4; CDR3: CASSFSRAGSNQPQHF
J: TRBJ1-2; length: 15; V: TRBV10-3; CDR3: CAISESVQGYYGYTF
J: TRBJ2-6; length: 15; V: TRBV18; CDR3: CASSLLDEGANVLTF
J: TRBJ1-5; length: 15; V: TRBV7-8; CDR3: CASSSLTGDGQPQHF
J: TRBJ2-5; length: 15; V: TRBV11-2; CDR3: CASSLTGQDQETQYF
J: TRBJ2-7; length: 16; V: TRBV5-1; CDR3: CASSPGVTGFSYEQYF
J: TRBJ2-3; length: 11; V: TRBV29-1; CDR3: CSVRAADTQYF
J: TRBJ1-1; length: 14; V: TRBV3-1; CDR3: CASSQATGKPEAFF
J: TRBJ2-7; length: 12; V: TRBV20-1; CDR3: CTGGHTSYEQYF
J: TRBJ1-1; length: 14; V: TRBV3-1; CDR3: CASRMGGPNTEAFF
J: TRBJ2-4; length: 14; V: TRBV2; CDR3: CASLGTLAKNIQYF
J: TRBJ1-5; length: 16; V: TRBV6-6; CDR3: CASSPSGQGTNQPQHF
J: TRBJ2-7; length: 15; V: TRBV7-9; CDR3: CASSYDRVGLYEQYF
J: TRBJ2-7; length: 16; V: TRBV4-3; CDR3: CASSQVVGGSSYEQYF
J: TRBJ2-5; length: 15; V: TRBV28; CDR3: CASKGTGSPQETQYF
J: TRBJ2-6; length: 15; V: TRBV3-1; CDR3: CASSQDGAGANVLTF
J: TRBJ2-3; length: 14; V: TRBV5-1; CDR3: CASSLERGTTGLYF
J: TRBJ1-1; length: 15; V: TRBV6-5; CDR3: CASTRQGGQAAEAFF
J: TRBJ2-7; length: 14; V: TRBV5-1; CDR3: CASSLGDRAYEQYF
J: TRBJ2-5; length: 14; V: TRBV5-1; CDR3: CASSLHRQGGEQYF
J: TRBJ2-1; length: 18; V: TRBV27; CDR3: CASSFLRAGGETYNEQFF
J: TRBJ2-1; length: 14; V: TRBV2; CDR3: CAGLGGASYNEQFF
J: TRBJ1-1; length: 12; V: TRBV20-1; CDR3: CSARGSRTEAFF
J: TRBJ2-7; length: 13; V: TRBV20-1; CDR3: CSATTDSLGEQYF
J: .; length: 14; V: TRBV13; CDR3: CASSLQGHIREQYF
J: TRBJ2-4; length: 18; V: TRBV20-1; CDR3: CSARDLRATGASKNIQYF
J: TRBJ2-1; length: 13; V: TRBV5-1; CDR3: CASRLTRTNEQFF
J: TRBJ2-3; length: 16; V: TRBV7-8; CDR3: CASSPLSRGIADTQYF
J: TRBJ1-1; length: 13; V: TRBV2; CDR3: CASSEASGTEAFF
J: TRBJ1-5; length: 16; V: TRBV20-1; CDR3: CSARWDRGGINQPQHF
J: TRBJ2-6; length: 18; V: TRBV7-2; CDR3: CASSLRAAPLTGANVLTF
J: TRBJ2-1; length: 13; V: TRBV19; CDR3: CASSLLSGGEQFF
J: TRBJ1-6; length: 15; V: TRBV2; CDR3: CASRSLGGSNSPLHF
J: TRBJ1-6; length: 14; V: TRBV9; CDR3: CASSGGGRESPLHF
J: TRBJ1-2; length: 13; V: TRBV10-3; CDR3: CAISDRSNYGYTF
J: TRBJ2-1; length: 14; V: TRBV20-1; CDR3: CSAIAGANRGEQFF
J: TRBJ1-2; length: 17; V: TRBV5-1; CDR3: CASSLAQAGARSYGYTF
J: TRBJ1-6; length: 17; V: TRBV4-3; CDR3: CASSQDQSGHGPNPLHF
J: TRBJ2-6; length: 15; V: TRBV28; CDR3: CASSYLDPGANVLTF
J: TRBJ1-1; length: 12; V: TRBV5-1; CDR3: CASSLPYKEAFF
J: TRBJ1-2; length: 11; V: TRBV29-1; CDR3: CSVDRGSGYTF
J: TRBJ2-1; length: 16; V: TRBV4-1; CDR3: CASKTSGGAAYNEQFF
J: TRBJ2-3; length: 19; V: TRBV9; CDR3: CASSVAPWEDYLSTDTQYF
J: TRBJ2-3; length: 12; V: TRBV18; CDR3: CASSPEENTQYF